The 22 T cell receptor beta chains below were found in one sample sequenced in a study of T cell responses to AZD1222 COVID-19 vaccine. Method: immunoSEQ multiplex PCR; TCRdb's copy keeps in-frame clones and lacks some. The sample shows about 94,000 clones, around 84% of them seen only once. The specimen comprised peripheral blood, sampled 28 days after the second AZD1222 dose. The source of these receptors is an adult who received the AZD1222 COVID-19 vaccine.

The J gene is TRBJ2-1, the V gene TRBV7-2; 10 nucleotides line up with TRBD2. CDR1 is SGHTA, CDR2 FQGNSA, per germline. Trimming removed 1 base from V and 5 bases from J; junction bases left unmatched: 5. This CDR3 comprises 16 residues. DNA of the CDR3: TGTGCCAGCAGCTTAGTTGGTCTAGCGGGAGACAATGAGCAGTTCTTC. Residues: CASSLVGLAGDNEQFF.

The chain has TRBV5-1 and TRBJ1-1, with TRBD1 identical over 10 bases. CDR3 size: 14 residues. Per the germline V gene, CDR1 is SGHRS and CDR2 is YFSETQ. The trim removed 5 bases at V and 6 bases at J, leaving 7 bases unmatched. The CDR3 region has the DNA TGCGCCAGCAGTTCCCGGACAGGGGGTTCTGAAGCTTTCTTT. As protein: CASSSRTGGSEAFF. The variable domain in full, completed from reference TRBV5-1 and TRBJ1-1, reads KAGVTQTPRYLIKTRGQQVTLSCSPISGHRSVSWYQQTPGQGLQFLFEYFSETQRNKGNFPGRFSGRQFSNSRSEMNVSTLELGDSALYLCASSSRTGGSEAFFGQGTRLTVV.

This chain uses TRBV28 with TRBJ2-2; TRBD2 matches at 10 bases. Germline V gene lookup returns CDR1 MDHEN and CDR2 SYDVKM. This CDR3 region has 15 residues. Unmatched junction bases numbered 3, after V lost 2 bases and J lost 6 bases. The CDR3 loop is CASSLGTSVPGELFF. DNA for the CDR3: TGTGCCAGCAGTTTAGGGACTAGCGTCCCCGGGGAGCTGTTTTTT.

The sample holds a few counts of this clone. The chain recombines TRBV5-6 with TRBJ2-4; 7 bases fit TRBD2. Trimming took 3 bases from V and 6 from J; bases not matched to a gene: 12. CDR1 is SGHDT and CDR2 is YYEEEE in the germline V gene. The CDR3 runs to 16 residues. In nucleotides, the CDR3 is TGTGCCAGCAGCTCCTGGACGGGGAGGGTTGGAAACATTCAGTACTTC. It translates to CASSSWTGRVGNIQYF.

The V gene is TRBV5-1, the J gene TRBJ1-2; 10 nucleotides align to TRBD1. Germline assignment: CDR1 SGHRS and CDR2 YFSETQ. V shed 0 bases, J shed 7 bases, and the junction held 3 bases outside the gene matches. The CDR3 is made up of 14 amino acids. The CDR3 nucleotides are TGCGCCAGCAGCTTGGGCCGGGACAGGGGTGGCTACACCTTC. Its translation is CASSLGRDRGGYTF.

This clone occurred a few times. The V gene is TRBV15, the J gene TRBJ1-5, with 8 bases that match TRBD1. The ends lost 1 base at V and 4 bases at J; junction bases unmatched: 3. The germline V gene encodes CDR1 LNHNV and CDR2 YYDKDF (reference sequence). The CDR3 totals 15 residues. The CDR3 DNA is TGTGCCACCAGCAGAGGAACAGGGGGAAATCAGCCCCAGCATTTT. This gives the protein CATSRGTGGNQPQHF.

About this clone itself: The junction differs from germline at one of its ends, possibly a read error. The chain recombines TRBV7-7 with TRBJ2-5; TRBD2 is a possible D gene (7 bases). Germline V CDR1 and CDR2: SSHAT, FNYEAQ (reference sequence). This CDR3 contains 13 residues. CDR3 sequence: CASSSRGGETQYF. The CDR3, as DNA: TGTGCTAGCAGCTCTAGGGGGGGAGAGACCCAGTACTTC. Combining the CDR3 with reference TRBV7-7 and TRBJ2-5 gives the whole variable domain GAGVSQSPRYKVTKRGQDVTLRCDPISSHATLYWYQQALGQGPEFLTYFNYEAQPDKSGLPSDRFSAERPEGSISTLTIQRTEQRDSAMYRCASSSRGGETQYFGPGTRLLVL.

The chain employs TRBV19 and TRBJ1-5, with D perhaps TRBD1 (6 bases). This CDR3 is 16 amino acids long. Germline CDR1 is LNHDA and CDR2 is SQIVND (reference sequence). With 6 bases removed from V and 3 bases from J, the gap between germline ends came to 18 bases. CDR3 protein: CASRGEGGFPNQPQHF. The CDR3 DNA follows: TGTGCCAGTAGAGGCGAGGGGGGGTTCCCCAATCAGCCCCAGCATTTT.

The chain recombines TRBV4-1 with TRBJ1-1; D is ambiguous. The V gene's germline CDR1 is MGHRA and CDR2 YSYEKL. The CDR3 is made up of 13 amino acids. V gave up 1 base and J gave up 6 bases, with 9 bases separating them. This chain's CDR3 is CASSQAPGSEAFF. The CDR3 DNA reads TGCGCCAGCAGCCAAGCCCCAGGTTCTGAAGCTTTCTTT.

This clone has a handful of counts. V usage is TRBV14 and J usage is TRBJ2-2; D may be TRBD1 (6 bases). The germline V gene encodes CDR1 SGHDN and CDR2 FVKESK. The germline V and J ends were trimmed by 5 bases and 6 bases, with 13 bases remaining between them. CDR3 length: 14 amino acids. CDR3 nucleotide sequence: TGTGCCAGCAGCATCCAGGGGTGGGCCGGGGAGCTGTTTTTT. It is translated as CASSIQGWAGELFF.

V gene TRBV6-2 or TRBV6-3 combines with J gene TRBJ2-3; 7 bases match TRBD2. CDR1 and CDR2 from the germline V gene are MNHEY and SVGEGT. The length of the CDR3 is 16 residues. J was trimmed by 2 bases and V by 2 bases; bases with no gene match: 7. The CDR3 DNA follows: TGTGCCAGCAGTTACCAGGCGGGAGAGGTCACAGATACGCAGTATTTT. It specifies CASSYQAGEVTDTQYF.

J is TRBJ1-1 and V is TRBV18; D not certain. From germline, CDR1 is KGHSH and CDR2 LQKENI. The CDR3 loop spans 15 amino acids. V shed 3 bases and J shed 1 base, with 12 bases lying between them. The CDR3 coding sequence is TGTGCCAGCTCACCCTTAGGCAGGCAGAACACTGAAGCTTTCTTT. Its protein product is CASSPLGRQNTEAFF.

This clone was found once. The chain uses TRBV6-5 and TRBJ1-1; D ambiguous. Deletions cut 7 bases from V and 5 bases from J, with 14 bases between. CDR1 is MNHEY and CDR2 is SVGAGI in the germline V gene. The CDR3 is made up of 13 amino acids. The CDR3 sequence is CASNIGEGTEAFF. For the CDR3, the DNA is TGTGCCAGCAATATAGGAGAAGGGACTGAAGCTTTCTTT.

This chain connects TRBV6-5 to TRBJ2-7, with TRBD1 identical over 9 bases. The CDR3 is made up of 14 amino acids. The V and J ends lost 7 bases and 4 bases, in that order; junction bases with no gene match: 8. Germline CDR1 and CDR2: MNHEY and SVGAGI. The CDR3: CASTPTGGMYEQYF. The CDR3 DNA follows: TGTGCCAGCACCCCCACAGGGGGCATGTACGAGCAGTACTTC.

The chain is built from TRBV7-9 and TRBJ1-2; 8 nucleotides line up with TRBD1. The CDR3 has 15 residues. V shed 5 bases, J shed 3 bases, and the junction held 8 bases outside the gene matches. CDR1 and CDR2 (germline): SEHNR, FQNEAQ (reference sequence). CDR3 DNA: TGTGCCAGCAGCGTCGACAGGGGATATCACTATGGCTACACCTTC. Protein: CASSVDRGYHYGYTF. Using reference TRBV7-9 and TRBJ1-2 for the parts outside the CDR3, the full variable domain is DTGVSQNPRHKITKRGQNVTFRCDPISEHNRLYWYRQTLGQGPEFLTYFQNEAQLEKSRLLSDRFSAERPKGSFSTLEIQRTEQGDSAMYLCASSVDRGYHYGYTFGSGTRLTVV.

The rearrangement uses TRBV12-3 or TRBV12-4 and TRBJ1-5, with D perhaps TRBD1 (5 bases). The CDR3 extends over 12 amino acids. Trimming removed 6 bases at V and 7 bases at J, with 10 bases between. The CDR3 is CASRRGRQPQHF. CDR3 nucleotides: TGTGCCAGCAGGCGGGGCAGGCAGCCCCAGCATTTT.

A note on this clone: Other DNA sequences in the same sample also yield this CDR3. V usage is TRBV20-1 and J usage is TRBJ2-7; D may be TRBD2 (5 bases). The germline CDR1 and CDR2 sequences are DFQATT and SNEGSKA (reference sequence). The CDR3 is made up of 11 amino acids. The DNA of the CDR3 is TGCGTGCCCGACGGGACCTACGAGCAGTACTTC. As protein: CVPDGTYEQYF.

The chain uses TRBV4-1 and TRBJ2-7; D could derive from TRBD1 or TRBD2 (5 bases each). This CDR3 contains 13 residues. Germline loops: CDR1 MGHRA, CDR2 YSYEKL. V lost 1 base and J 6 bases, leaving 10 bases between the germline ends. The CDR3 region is CASSQARGTEQYF. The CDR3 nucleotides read TGCGCCAGCAGCCAAGCGAGGGGTACCGAGCAGTACTTC.

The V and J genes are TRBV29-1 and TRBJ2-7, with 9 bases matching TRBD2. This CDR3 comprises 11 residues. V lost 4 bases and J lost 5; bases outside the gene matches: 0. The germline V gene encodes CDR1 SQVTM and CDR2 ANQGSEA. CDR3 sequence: CSVASGDEQYF. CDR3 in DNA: TGCAGCGTTGCTAGCGGGGACGAGCAGTACTTC.

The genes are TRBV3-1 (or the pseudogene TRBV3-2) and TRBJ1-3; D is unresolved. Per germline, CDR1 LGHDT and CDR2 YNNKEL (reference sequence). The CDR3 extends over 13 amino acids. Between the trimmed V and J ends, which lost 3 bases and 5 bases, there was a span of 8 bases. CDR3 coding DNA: TGTGCCAGCAGCCAGGCCGTCAGAAACACCATATATTTT. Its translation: CASSQAVRNTIYF.

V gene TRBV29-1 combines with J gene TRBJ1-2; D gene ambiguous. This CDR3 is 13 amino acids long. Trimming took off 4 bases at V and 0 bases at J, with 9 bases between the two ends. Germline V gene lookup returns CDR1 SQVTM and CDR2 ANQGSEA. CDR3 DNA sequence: TGCAGCGTTGTTGGGGAACCTAACTATGGCTACACCTTC. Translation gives CSVVGEPNYGYTF.

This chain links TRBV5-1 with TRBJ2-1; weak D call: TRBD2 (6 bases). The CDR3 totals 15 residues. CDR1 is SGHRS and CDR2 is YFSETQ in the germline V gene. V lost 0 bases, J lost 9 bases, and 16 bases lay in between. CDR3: CASSLVFASEVEQFF. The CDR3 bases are TGCGCCAGCAGCTTGGTGTTCGCTAGCGAAGTTGAGCAGTTCTTC.